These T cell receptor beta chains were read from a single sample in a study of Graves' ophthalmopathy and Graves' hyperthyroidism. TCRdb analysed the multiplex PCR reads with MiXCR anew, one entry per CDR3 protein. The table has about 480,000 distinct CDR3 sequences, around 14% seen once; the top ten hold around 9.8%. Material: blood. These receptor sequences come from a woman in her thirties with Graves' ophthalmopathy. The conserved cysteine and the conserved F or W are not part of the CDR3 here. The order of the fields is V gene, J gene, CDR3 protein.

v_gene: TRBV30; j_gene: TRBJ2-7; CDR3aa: AWTRDYTYAQY
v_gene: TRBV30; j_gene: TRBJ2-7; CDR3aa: AWRGAMKYEQY
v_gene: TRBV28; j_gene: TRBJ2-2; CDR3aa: ASNPRGLRTGELF
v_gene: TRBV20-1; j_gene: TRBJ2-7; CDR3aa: SAAGGLRSEQY
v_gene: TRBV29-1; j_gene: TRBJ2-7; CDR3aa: SASVRIFTYEQY
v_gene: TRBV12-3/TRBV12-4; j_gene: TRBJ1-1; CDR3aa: ASRVEGLNTEAF
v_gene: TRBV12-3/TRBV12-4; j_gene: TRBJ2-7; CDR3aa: ASSLGEGRRDEQY
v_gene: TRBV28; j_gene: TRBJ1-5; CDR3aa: ASKSLTGRQPQH
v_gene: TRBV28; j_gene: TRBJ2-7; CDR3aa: ASSPRGTAKGGEQY
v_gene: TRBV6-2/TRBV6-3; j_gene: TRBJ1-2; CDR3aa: ASKTHRGLYGYT
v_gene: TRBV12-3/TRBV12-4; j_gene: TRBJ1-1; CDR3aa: ATNKRDRAVNTEAF
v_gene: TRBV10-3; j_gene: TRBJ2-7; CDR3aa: ASRPGATGEQY
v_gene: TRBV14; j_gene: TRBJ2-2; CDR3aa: ASSYGTSSTGELF
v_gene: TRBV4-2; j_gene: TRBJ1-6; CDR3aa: ASSQTRFLTSPLH
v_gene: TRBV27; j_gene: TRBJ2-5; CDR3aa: ASSPGTDRETQY
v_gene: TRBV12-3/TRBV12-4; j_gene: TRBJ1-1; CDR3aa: ASSLDEGTNTEAF
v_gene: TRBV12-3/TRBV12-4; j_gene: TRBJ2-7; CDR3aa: ASTPYEQY
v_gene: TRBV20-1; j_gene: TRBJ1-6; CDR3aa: SARDPSGGLSTLH
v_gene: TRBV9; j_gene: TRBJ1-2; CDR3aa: ASSVATGGYGYT
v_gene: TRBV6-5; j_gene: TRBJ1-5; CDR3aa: ASSSGPYQPQH
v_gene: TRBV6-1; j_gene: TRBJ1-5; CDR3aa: ASSEARWEAFNQPQH
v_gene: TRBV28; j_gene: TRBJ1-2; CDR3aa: ASSNSARQGWNGYT
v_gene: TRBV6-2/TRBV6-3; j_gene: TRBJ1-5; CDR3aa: ASSYSTTGFDPSSNQPRH
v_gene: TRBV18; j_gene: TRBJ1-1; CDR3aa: ASFKDGSTEAF
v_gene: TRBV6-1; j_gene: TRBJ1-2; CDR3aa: ASSERAFDRST
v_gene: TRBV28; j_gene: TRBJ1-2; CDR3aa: ASSAVGGMGYGYT
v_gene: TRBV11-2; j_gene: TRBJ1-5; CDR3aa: ASSLPGTGGNQPQH
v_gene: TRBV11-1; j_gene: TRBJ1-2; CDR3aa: ASSLIGEIRLYGYT
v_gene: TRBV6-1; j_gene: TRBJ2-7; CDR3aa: ASSERTSGRSPYEQY
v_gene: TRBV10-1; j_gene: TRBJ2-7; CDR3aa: ASSETGLNLFEQY
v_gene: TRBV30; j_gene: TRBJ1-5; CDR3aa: AFSTGGQPQH
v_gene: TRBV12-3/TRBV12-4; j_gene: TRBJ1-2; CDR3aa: ASSYRVSGYT
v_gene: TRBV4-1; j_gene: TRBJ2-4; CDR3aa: ASSQPGTARAKNIQY
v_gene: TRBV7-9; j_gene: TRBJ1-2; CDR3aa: ASSFDHGYT
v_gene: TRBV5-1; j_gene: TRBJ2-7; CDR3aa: ASASGPSYEQY
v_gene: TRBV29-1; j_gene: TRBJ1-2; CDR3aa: SLRDRETGYT
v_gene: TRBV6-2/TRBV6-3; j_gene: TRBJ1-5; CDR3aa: ASSYSFGARGNQPQH
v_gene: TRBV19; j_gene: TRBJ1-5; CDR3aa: ASSSRTAISNQPQH
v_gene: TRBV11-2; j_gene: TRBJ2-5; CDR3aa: TSSSRTSGRFAETQY
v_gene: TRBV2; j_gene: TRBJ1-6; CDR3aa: ASSQQGVSPLH
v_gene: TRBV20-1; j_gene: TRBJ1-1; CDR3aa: SARGGTPEAF
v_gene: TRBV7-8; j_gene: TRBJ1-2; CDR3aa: ASSRGGTNYGYT
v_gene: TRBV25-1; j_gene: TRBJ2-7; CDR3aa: ASEGQESYEQY
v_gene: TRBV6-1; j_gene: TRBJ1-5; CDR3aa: ASSATGFDQPQH
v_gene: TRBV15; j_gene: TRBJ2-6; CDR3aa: ATSRDRLAGFSGANVLT
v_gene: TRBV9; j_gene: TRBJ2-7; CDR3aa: ASTAGQVSYEQY
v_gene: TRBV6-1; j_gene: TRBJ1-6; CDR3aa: ASSAQGQGNSPLH
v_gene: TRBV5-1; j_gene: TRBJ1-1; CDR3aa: AISLQGADTEAF
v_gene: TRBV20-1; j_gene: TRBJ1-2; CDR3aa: SATGGGARPDYGYT
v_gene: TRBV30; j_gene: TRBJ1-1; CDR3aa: AWSVAADTEAF
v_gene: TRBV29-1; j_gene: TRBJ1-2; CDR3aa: SAAIQDNYGYT
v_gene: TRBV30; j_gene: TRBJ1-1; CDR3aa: AWNGGGLFTEAF